These 32 T cell receptor beta chains originate from one sample sequenced in a study of early T cells in non-severe SARS-CoV-2 infection. MiXCR was run by TCRdb on the 5' RACE reads, yielding one entry per CDR3 protein. The data hold some 70,000 distinct CDR3 sequences, with roughly 9.4% observed a single time. The specimen was whole blood. These receptors all come from an adult who was a healthcare worker with PCR-confirmed SARS-CoV-2 infection or an uninfected control (not recorded which).

At least ten counts were recorded for this clonotype. This sequence joins TRBV7-9 and TRBJ2-2, with a possible D match to TRBD1 (5 bases). CDR3 length: 16 residues. Germline V gene data show CDR1 as SEHNR and CDR2 as FQNEAQ (reference sequence). Trimming shortened V by 5 bases and J by 0 bases, and 13 bases separated the two germline ends. The CDR3 DNA reads TGTGCCAGCAGCCTACGTCAGGGAACGAACACCGGGGAGCTGTTTTTT. Residues: CASSLRQGTNTGELFF.

Ten or more counts support this clonotype. The chain employs TRBV7-2 and TRBJ2-3, with D tentatively TRBD2 (6 bases). Germline values: CDR1 SGHTA, CDR2 FQGNSA. Trimming removed 2 bases from V and 5 bases from J, with 8 bases in between. CDR3 length equals 13 residues. As DNA, the CDR3 is TGTGCCAGCAGCTTATCCGGGGGAGATACGCAGTATTTT. This translates into CASSLSGGDTQYF.

This clonotype has at least ten counts. V and J are TRBV28 and TRBJ1-2, with D possibly matching TRBD1 (5 bases). The germline V gene has CDR1 MDHEN and CDR2 SYDVKM. V was clipped by 6 bases and J by 4 bases, with 18 bases between them. The CDR3 runs to 15 residues. The CDR3 spells CASSLTEGRAYGYTF. The CDR3 region has the DNA TGTGCCAGCAGCTTAACGGAGGGGAGGGCCTATGGCTACACCTTC.

The chain links TRBV12-3 or TRBV12-4 to TRBJ1-2; unclear D gene. V was cut by 6 bases and J by 7 bases, with 18 bases left in between. The CDR3 spans 14 residues. CDR3 sequence reads: CASRPHQWASGYTF. The CDR3 DNA follows: TGTGCCAGCAGGCCTCATCAATGGGCTTCTGGCTACACCTTC.

There are many counts of this clonotype. V usage is TRBV2 and J usage is TRBJ2-4, with a possible D match to TRBD1 (5 bases). Trimming took 6 bases from V and 3 from J, leaving 15 bases between them. Germline-derived CDR1 and CDR2 are SNHLY and FYNNEI. This CDR3 spans 15 amino acids. The CDR3 protein is CASRDNRNDKNIQYF. DNA of the CDR3: TGTGCCAGCAGGGACAACCGTAACGACAAAAACATTCAGTACTTC.

This clonotype turned up a few times. The genes are TRBV12-3 or TRBV12-4 and TRBJ2-5; tentatively, D is TRBD1 (6 bases). CDR3 size: 13 residues. V lost 2 bases and J lost 4, with 8 bases in between. CDR3 coding DNA: TGTGCCAGCAGTTTAATCAGGGGAGAGACCCAGTACTTC. Protein: CASSLIRGETQYF.

This clonotype was detected ten times or more. The rearrangement links TRBV7-9 to TRBJ1-4; 11 bases are shared with TRBD1. The germline CDR1 and CDR2 sequences are SEHNR and FQNEAQ (reference sequence). The CDR3 consists of 14 residues. With 6 bases clipped from V and 8 bases from J, the junction kept 5 bases outside the gene matches. The CDR3 protein is CASSSDRGQEKLFF. In nucleotides, the CDR3 is TGTGCCAGCAGTTCGGACAGGGGGCAAGAAAAACTGTTTTTT. The full variable domain, rest sourced from reference TRBV7-9 and TRBJ1-4, is DTGVSQNPRHKITKRGQNVTFRCDPISEHNRLYWYRQTLGQGPEFLTYFQNEAQLEKSRLLSDRFSAERPKGSFSTLEIQRTEQGDSAMYLCASSSDRGQEKLFFGSGTQLSVL.

This clonotype was observed at least ten times. The genes are TRBV12-3 or TRBV12-4 and TRBJ2-3; tentatively, D is TRBD1 or TRBD2 (6 bases each). CDR3 length: 16 amino acids. The ends were cut back, 3 bases at V and 2 bases at J, with 15 bases in the middle. DNA for the CDR3: TGTGCCAGCAGTTTGTGGCGGGACATCAACACAGATACGCAGTATTTT. Protein product: CASSLWRDINTDTQYF.

Concerning this clonotype: A read error may be the cause here, since a much bigger clone is one base away. This chain uses TRBV6-5 with TRBJ2-5; D remains unclear. V dropped 5 bases and J dropped 2 bases, with 9 bases sitting between them. The CDR3 spans 13 residues. Germline V gene data show CDR1 as MNHEY and CDR2 as SVGAGI. CDR3: CASSNVRQETQYF. DNA for the CDR3: TGTGCCAGCAGTAACGTCAGGCAAGAGACCCAGTACTTC.

V usage is TRBV7-6 and J usage is TRBJ2-7; 8 nucleotides agree with TRBD1. The CDR3 consists of 16 residues. V lost 2 bases to trimming and J lost 6 bases; unmatched junction nucleotides: 12. CDR1 and CDR2 from the germline V gene are SGHVS and FNYEAQ. This chain's CDR3 is CASSLRSGTGAIEQYF. Written as DNA, the CDR3 is TGTGCCAGCAGCTTACGATCCGGGACAGGTGCAATCGAGCAGTACTTC. The entire variable domain, with the rest obtained from reference TRBV7-6 and TRBJ2-7, is as follows: GAGVSQSPRYKVTKRGQDVALRCDPISGHVSLYWYRQALGQGPEFLTYFNYEAQQDKSGLPNDRFSAERPEGSISTLTIQRTEQRDSAMYRCASSLRSGTGAIEQYFGPGTRLTVT.

In its sample, this clonotype was seen many times. One end of the junction does not line up with germline, which may come from a read error. V usage is TRBV7-9 and J usage is TRBJ1-1; D is perhaps TRBD1 (6 bases). The germline V gene encodes CDR1 SEHNR and CDR2 FQNEAQ (reference sequence). The CDR3 contains 11 residues. The CDR3 coding sequence is TGTGCCAGCAGCCGTAGGGGACAAAGAGTCTTT. This codes for CASSRRGQRVF.

Only a few counts were recorded for this clonotype. The V and J genes are TRBV27 and TRBJ1-2, with 7 positions matching TRBD1. Germline loops: CDR1 MNHEY, CDR2 SMNVEV (reference sequence). The CDR3 is 14 amino acids. V shed 6 bases, J shed 6 bases, and the junction held 10 bases outside the gene matches. The CDR3 DNA follows: TGTGCCAGCAGCTCCCTGACAGGGCAACATGGCTACACCTTC. Amino acid sequence: CASSSLTGQHGYTF.

This clonotype was detected ten times or more. The V and J genes are TRBV7-2 and TRBJ2-1; D might be TRBD2 (6 bases). CDR1 is SGHTA and CDR2 is FQGNSA in the germline V gene. The CDR3 totals 14 residues. Deletions cut 4 bases from V and 12 bases from J, with 19 bases between. This CDR3 is CASSSGFSGVGQFF. The CDR3 nucleotides are TGTGCCAGCAGCTCCGGCTTTAGCGGAGTCGGGCAGTTCTTC. Complete variable domain (other parts from reference TRBV7-2 and TRBJ2-1): GAGVSQSPSNKVTEKGKDVELRCDPISGHTALYWYRQSLGQGLEFLIYFQGNSAPDKSGLPSDRFSAERTGGSVSTLTIQRTQQEDSAVYLCASSSGFSGVGQFFGPGTRLTVL.

The rearrangement links TRBV6-2 or TRBV6-3 to TRBJ2-7; D is possibly TRBD1 (6 bases). V lost 2 bases and J 4 bases, leaving 12 bases between the germline ends. The CDR3 spans 14 residues. Germline loops: CDR1 MNHEY, CDR2 SVGEGT. As DNA, the CDR3 is TGTGCCAGCAGTTACCACGGACAGACGTACGAGCAGTACTTC. Its translation is CASSYHGQTYEQYF.

V usage is TRBV20-1 and J usage is TRBJ1-2; D unclear. Trimming took off 3 bases at V and 4 bases at J, with 6 bases between the two ends. Germline CDR1 is DFQATT and CDR2 is SNEGSKA (reference sequence). This CDR3 contains 11 residues. The CDR3 DNA reads as TGCAGTGCTAGTAACAGCTATGGCTACACCTTC. Amino acid sequence: CSASNSYGYTF.

This rearrangement joins TRBV20-1 to TRBJ2-2; D is uncertain. Looked up from germline, CDR1 is DFQATT and CDR2 is SNEGSKA (reference sequence). Trimming took off 3 bases at V and 4 bases at J, with 12 bases between the two ends. The CDR3 spans 14 residues. Here the CDR3 reads CSASTPLSTGELFF. The CDR3 region has the DNA TGCAGTGCTAGTACCCCCCTTAGCACCGGGGAGCTGTTTTTT.

This clonotype was recorded a few times. The chain recombines TRBV18 with TRBJ1-5; the D is unclear. The CDR3 extends over 13 amino acids. In germline, CDR1 is KGHSH, CDR2 LQKENI. V lost 2 bases to trimming and J lost 5 bases, with 7 bases between them. The CDR3 protein is CASSPAVDQPQHF. DNA of the CDR3: TGTGCCAGCTCACCAGCAGTGGATCAGCCCCAGCATTTT.

In its sample, this clonotype was seen once. The chain joins TRBV5-1 to TRBJ2-2; D assignment may be TRBD1 or TRBD2 (5 bases each). CDR3 length equals 15 residues. Trimming cost V 1 base and J 5 bases, with 12 bases left between them. Germline V lookup: CDR1 SGHRS, CDR2 YFSETQ. CDR3 in DNA: TGCGCCAGCAGCTTGCTTCAGGGACGGACCGGGGAGCTGTTTTTT. Amino acids: CASSLLQGRTGELFF.

The CDR3 loop is CASSVQRGRTDTQYF. The CDR3 DNA reads as TGTGCCAGCAGTGTTCAACGGGGGCGCACAGATACGCAGTATTTT. The chain combines TRBV2 with TRBJ2-3; D is possibly TRBD1 or TRBD2 (6 bases each). This CDR3 has 15 amino acids. V was cut by 4 bases and J by 1 base, with 12 bases left in between. Looked up from germline, CDR1 is SNHLY and CDR2 is FYNNEI.

The rearrangement uses TRBV7-2 and TRBJ2-1; no clear D gene. Trimming took off 2 bases at V and 0 bases at J, with 8 bases between the two ends. The CDR3 consists of 15 residues. Germline V CDR1 and CDR2: SGHTA, FQGNSA. CDR3 loop: CASSLYHNSYNEQFF. In nucleotides, the CDR3 is TGTGCCAGCAGCTTATATCATAACTCCTACAATGAGCAGTTCTTC.

This clonotype was counted ten times or more. The chain recombines TRBV7-9 with TRBJ2-6; D not resolved. CDR1 and CDR2 from the germline V gene are SEHNR and FQNEAQ (reference sequence). Trimming took off 2 bases at V and 0 bases at J, with 5 bases between the two ends. This CDR3 region has 15 residues. The chain's CDR3 is CASSLPSSGANVLTF. CDR3 nucleotides: TGTGCCAGCAGCTTACCTTCCTCTGGGGCCAACGTCCTGACTTTC.

This clonotype was seen only a few times. This rearrangement joins TRBV2 to TRBJ1-1; D gene unclear. The V end lost 7 bases, the J end lost 0 bases, and 12 bases lay between the germline ends. The CDR3 sequence is 14 residues long. Germline CDR1 is SNHLY and CDR2 is FYNNEI. The CDR3 protein is CASTLTLMNTEAFF. Written as DNA, the CDR3 is TGTGCCAGCACCCTGACACTGATGAACACTGAAGCTTTCTTT.

V gene TRBV20-1 combines with J gene TRBJ1-1; no clear D. Trimming removed 5 bases from V and 7 bases from J, with 8 bases in between. CDR1 DFQATT and CDR2 SNEGSKA come from the germline V gene (reference sequence). There are 10 residues in the CDR3. Here the CDR3 DNA reads TGCAGTGCTGATAATTATGAAGCTTTCTTT. This encodes CSADNYEAFF.

This chain joins TRBV27 and TRBJ1-1, with D possibly being TRBD1 (5 bases). Trimming removed 8 bases at V and 7 bases at J, with 17 bases between. CDR1 is MNHEY and CDR2 is SMNVEV in the germline V gene (reference sequence). The CDR3 consists of 13 residues. CDR3 loop: CASWPATGLEAFF. The CDR3, as DNA: TGTGCCAGCTGGCCCGCAACAGGTCTTGAAGCTTTCTTT.

This clonotype was seen many times. The CDR3: CASSLRGDQPQHF. The DNA of the CDR3 is TGTGCCAGCAGCTTGAGGGGGGATCAGCCCCAGCATTTT. The V call is TRBV5-8, the J call TRBJ1-5; a weak D match, TRBD1 (6 bases). V was trimmed by 1 base and J by 5 bases, leaving 7 bases between them. Germline V gene data show CDR1 as SGHTS and CDR2 as YDEGEE. The CDR3 has 13 residues.

This clonotype has ten or more counts. The genes are TRBV7-9 and TRBJ1-2; TRBD1 matches 8 bases. The CDR3 has 16 residues. The V gene's germline CDR1 is SEHNR and CDR2 FQNEAQ (reference sequence). J was trimmed by 8 bases and V by 1 base; bases with no gene match: 12. The DNA for the CDR3 is TGTGCCAGCAGCTTAGTCGTGGTTCGACAGGGGAGCGGCTACACCTTC. Protein: CASSLVVVRQGSGYTF.

Many counts were recorded for this clonotype. The gene calls are TRBV20-1 and TRBJ2-1; 14 bases agree with TRBD2. The CDR3 runs to 21 residues. Germline V gives CDR1 DFQATT, CDR2 SNEGSKA (reference sequence). Trimming at V came to 3 bases and at J to 2 bases, leaving 18 bases not matched to a gene. The CDR3 nucleotides read TGCAGTGCTAGCGGCTTACAACGCGGACTAGCGGGAGGAGGTACCTACAATGAGCAGTTCTTC. Translated: CSASGLQRGLAGGGTYNEQFF.

The chain has TRBV25-1 and TRBJ2-6; D is unresolved. The CDR3 is 14 amino acids. Germline V gene sequence: CDR1 MGHDK, CDR2 SYGVNS. Trimming took 3 bases from V and 0 from J, leaving 3 bases between them. The CDR3 DNA is TGTGCCAGCAGTGAGTTCTCTGGGGCCAACGTCCTGACTTTC. Translation: CASSEFSGANVLTF.

This chain connects TRBV7-2 to TRBJ2-7, with D uncertain. Germline V gene sequence: CDR1 SGHTA, CDR2 FQGNSA. The CDR3 sequence is 12 residues long. The V end lost 0 bases, the J end lost 5 bases, and 5 bases lay between the germline ends. CDR3 DNA: TGTGCCAGCAGCTTAGCACGAAACGAGCAGTACTTC. Translating it yields CASSLARNEQYF.

This clonotype was picked up a small number of times. The genes are TRBV5-4 and TRBJ2-3, with a tentative D call TRBD2 (5 bases). The V gene's germline CDR1 is SGHNT and CDR2 YYREEE (reference sequence). The V gene lost 2 bases and the J gene lost 3 bases, with 10 bases spanning the gap. This CDR3 spans 14 amino acids. The CDR3 loop reads CASSFQTGTDTQYF. The CDR3, as DNA: TGTGCCAGCAGCTTCCAGACGGGGACAGATACGCAGTATTTT.

This clonotype was observed a few times. The CDR3 DNA follows: TGCAGTGCTAGGTTCCTTAGCACAGATACGCAGTATTTT. Its translation: CSARFLSTDTQYF. The chain has TRBV20-1 and TRBJ2-3; no firm D call. V lost 3 bases to trimming and J lost 0 bases, with 7 bases between them. CDR1 is DFQATT, CDR2 SNEGSKA, per germline (reference sequence). The CDR3 extends over 13 amino acids.

This chain links TRBV15 with TRBJ1-3; D may be TRBD1 (5 bases). The germline V gene has CDR1 LNHNV and CDR2 YYDKDF (reference sequence). This CDR3 has 16 residues. The V and J ends lost 5 bases and 4 bases respectively, with 18 bases between them. CDR3 amino acids: CATSSEDSGRGNTIYF. The CDR3 nucleotides are TGTGCCACCAGCTCAGAGGACTCAGGGAGAGGAAACACCATATATTTT.